This TCR beta chain was recovered during a study of T-cell reconstitution after alpha-beta-depleted transplantation in children. Trimming at V came to 5 bases and at J to 0 bases, leaving 8 bases not matched to a gene. The CDR3 extends over 16 amino acids. Germline V gives CDR1 PRHDT, CDR2 FYEKMQ (reference sequence). This clonotype occurred many times. Its antigen is as yet unknown. Unique molecular identifiers were incorporated into the prepared TCRbeta library. Via MiXCR, TCRdb re-called the PCR reads, giving one row per CDR3 protein. The sample consists of 250,000 to 300,000 distinct CDR3 sequences, around 10% of them appearing once. Study results and limitations: The study reportedly traced alpha-beta T cells about two months after transplant to several hundred expanded graft clones.

The sequenced sample was PBMCs, obtained before TCRalphabeta/CD19-depleted stem cell transplant. The rearrangement links TRBV13 to TRBJ2-3; the match to TRBD2 covers 7 bases. This TCR was recovered from a boy younger than two with acute myeloid leukemia, due to receive a stem cell transplant. For the CDR3, the DNA is TGTGCCAGCAGCCTTTCTAGCGGCCCTAGCACAGATACGCAGTATTTT. Its protein is CASSLSSGPSTDTQYF.